The sample holds a few counts of the clone carrying this T cell receptor (beta chain). This specimen comes from a study of T cell responses to AZD1222 COVID-19 vaccine. The repertoire was sequenced with immunoSEQ multiplex PCR; TCRdb's copy has only in-frame clones and lacks some. The data hold around 78,000 clones, with 87% observed a single time. With V trimmed by 5 bases and J by 12 bases, 8 bases remained unmatched. CDR1 LGHDT and CDR2 YNNKEL come from the germline V gene (reference sequence). The CDR3 is made up of 12 amino acids. The chain has TRBV3-1 (or the pseudogene TRBV3-2) and TRBJ2-3; 7 bases fit TRBD2. The receptor comes from an adult in good health. The specimen comprised peripheral blood, sampled on day 0 of AZD1222 vaccination. CDR3 sequence (DNA): TGTGCCAGCAGCTCCCGGGACTACCTTCAGTATTTT. It yields the protein CASSSRDYLQYF.